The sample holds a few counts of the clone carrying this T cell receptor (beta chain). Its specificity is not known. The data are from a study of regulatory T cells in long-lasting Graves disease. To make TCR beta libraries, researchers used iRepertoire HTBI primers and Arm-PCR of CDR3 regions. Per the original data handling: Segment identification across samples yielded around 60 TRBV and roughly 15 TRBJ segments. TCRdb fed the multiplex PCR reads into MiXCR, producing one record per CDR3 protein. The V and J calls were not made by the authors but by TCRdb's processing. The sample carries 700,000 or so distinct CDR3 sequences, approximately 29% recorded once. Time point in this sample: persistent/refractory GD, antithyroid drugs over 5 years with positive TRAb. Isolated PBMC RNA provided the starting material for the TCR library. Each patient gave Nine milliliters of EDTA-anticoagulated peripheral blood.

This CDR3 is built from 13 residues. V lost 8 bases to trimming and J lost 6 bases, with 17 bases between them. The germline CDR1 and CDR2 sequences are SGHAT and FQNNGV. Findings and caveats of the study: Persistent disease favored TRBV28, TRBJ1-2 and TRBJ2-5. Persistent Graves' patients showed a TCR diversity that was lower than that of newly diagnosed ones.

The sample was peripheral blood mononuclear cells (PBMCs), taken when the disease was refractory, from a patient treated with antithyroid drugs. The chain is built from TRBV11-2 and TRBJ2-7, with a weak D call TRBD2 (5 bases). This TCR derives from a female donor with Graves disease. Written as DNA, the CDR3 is TGTGCCAGCGGCTCCCTACCCCGGGGCGAGCAGTACTTC. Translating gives CASGSLPRGEQYF.